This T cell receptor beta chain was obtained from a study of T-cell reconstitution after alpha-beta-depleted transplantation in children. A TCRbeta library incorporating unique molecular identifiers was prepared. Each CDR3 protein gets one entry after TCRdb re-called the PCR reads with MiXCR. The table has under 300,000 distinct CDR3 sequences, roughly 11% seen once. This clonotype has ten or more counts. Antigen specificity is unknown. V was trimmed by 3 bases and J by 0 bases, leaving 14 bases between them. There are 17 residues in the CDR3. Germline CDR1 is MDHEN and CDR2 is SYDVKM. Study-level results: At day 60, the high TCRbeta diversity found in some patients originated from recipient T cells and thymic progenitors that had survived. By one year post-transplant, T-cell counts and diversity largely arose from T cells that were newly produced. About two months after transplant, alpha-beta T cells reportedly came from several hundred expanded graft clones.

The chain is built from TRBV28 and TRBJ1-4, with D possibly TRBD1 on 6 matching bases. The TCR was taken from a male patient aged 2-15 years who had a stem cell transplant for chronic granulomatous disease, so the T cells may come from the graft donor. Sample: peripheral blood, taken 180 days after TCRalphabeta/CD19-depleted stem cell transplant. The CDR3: CASSFGGHPSTNEKLFF. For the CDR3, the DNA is TGTGCCAGCAGTTTTGGGGGACACCCTTCAACTAATGAAAAACTGTTTTTT.